The present entry profiles one T cell receptor (beta chain) with its context. This entry is derived from a study of blood T cell repertoires in COVID-19. With V trimmed by 4 bases and J by 4 bases, 14 bases remained unmatched. CDR1 SGHTA and CDR2 FQGNSA come from the germline V gene. There are 19 residues in the CDR3. TCRdb keeps only in-frame clones here, not all; method: immunoSEQ multiplex PCR. The top ten clones hold approximately 3.6% of a sample with about 250,000 clones, 84% of them seen once. This clonotype originated in a man between 45 and 60 years old who had recovered from COVID-19. The chain links TRBV7-2 to TRBJ2-6; 9 positions agree with TRBD1. Sequences were obtained from PBMCs or T cells enriched from blood (not recorded which). The CDR3 DNA reads TGTGCCAGCAGCTCGGACAGGGGATTTATTTCCTCAGGGGCCAACGTCCTGACTTTC. Translated, it gives CASSSDRGFISSGANVLTF.